These 19 T cell receptor beta chains originate from one sample sequenced in a study of memory CD4+ T cells and cytomegalovirus serostatus. TCRdb keeps only in-frame clones here, not all; method: immunoSEQ multiplex PCR. The sample lists some 56,000 clones, 82% seen once, with roughly 0.4% in the top ten. Single viable CD3+CD4+CD8-CD45RO+ cells were sorted as the memory CD4+ T cells. Sample: memory CD4+ T cells from blood. The receptors come from an adult in good health and CMV-seronegative.

The table lists this clone with a count of one. J is TRBJ1-5 and V is TRBV27; TRBD1 is a possible D gene (5 bases). In germline, CDR1 is MNHEY, CDR2 SMNVEV (reference sequence). V was shortened by 8 bases and J by 7 bases, with 21 bases between the two germline ends. The CDR3 runs to 15 residues. The DNA for the CDR3 is TGTGCCAGCCTTATCCGGGGGTTTACAACGCAGCCCCAGCATTTT. Translated, it gives CASLIRGFTTQPQHF.

The gene calls are TRBV4-1 and TRBJ1-2; 9 bases fit TRBD1. The ends lost 2 bases at V and 5 bases at J; junction bases unmatched: 6. The CDR3 extends over 15 amino acids. Germline lookup yields CDR1 MGHRA and CDR2 YSYEKL. For the CDR3, the DNA is TGCGCCAGCAGCCAACCGGGACAGGGTAATTATGGCTACACCTTC. It translates to CASSQPGQGNYGYTF.

The chain recombines TRBV18 with TRBJ1-2, with a tentative D call TRBD1 (5 bases). Trimming took 3 bases from V and 5 from J, leaving 16 bases between them. CDR1 KGHSH and CDR2 LQKENI come from the germline V gene. CDR3 size: 15 residues. This CDR3 reads CASSPVGGAVYGYTF. The CDR3 nucleotides read TGTGCCAGCTCACCGGTCGGGGGAGCGGTATATGGCTACACCTTC.

The chain employs TRBV4-2 and TRBJ2-7; D remains ambiguous. The germline V gene has CDR1 LGHNA and CDR2 YNFKEQ. The V end was cut by 1 base, the J end by 5 bases, with 15 bases between. The CDR3 is 15 amino acids. CDR3 DNA sequence: TGTGCCAGCAGCCAAGCTACCGACCATATTCACGAGCAGTACTTC. Translated, it gives CASSQATDHIHEQYF.

V and J are TRBV9 and TRBJ1-2; TRBD1 matches at 8 bases. V lost 0 bases, J lost 8 bases, and 6 bases stayed unmatched. Germline values: CDR1 SGDLS, CDR2 YYNGEE. This CDR3 is built from 14 residues. The CDR3 sequence is CASSVEDRGYGYTF. The CDR3 nucleotides read TGTGCCAGCAGCGTAGAAGACAGGGGATACGGCTACACCTTC.

The rearrangement uses TRBV19 and TRBJ1-1; 8 nucleotides line up with TRBD1. The V segment lost 5 bases and the J segment 2 bases; nucleotides outside the gene matches: 7. This CDR3 contains 15 residues. CDR1 and CDR2 (germline): LNHDA, SQIVND (reference sequence). The DNA for the CDR3 is TGTGCCAGTAGTCCGCGGACAGGGATCAACACTGAAGCTTTCTTT. Its protein is CASSPRTGINTEAFF.

The chain uses TRBV7-9 and TRBJ2-3; 7 bases map to TRBD2. Germline trimming cut 7 bases from V and 2 bases from J; bases unmatched to any gene: 12. The CDR3 loop spans 16 amino acids. CDR1 is SEHNR, CDR2 FQNEAQ, per germline (reference sequence). CDR3 sequence: CASTPPAGYPTDTQYF. As DNA, the CDR3 is TGTGCCAGCACCCCACCAGCGGGGTACCCCACAGATACGCAGTATTTT. The complete variable domain, with remaining parts taken from reference TRBV7-9 and TRBJ2-3, reads DTGVSQNPRHKITKRGQNVTFRCDPISEHNRLYWYRQTLGQGPEFLTYFQNEAQLEKSRLLSDRFSAERPKGSFSTLEIQRTEQGDSAMYLCASTPPAGYPTDTQYFGPGTRLTVL.

J is TRBJ1-2 and V is TRBV11-2, with TRBD1 matching over 8 bases. CDR3 size: 15 residues. V was pared by 4 bases and J by 4 bases, with 8 bases of the junction left unmatched. Germline-derived CDR1 and CDR2 are SGHAT and FQNNGV. The CDR3 bases are TGTGCCAGCAGCTCCTGGGAGACAGGGGTCTATGGCTACACCTTC. Amino acids: CASSSWETGVYGYTF.

The chain uses TRBV11-3 and TRBJ2-5; 7 bases match TRBD1. The CDR3 contains 16 residues. From germline, CDR1 is SGHNT and CDR2 YENEEA. The V gene end was trimmed by 6 bases and the J gene end by 5 bases; junction bases not matched to a gene: 15. The CDR3 DNA is TGTGCCAGCAGTTCAGGCATACAGGGGATGTGGGAGACCCAGTACTTC. It specifies CASSSGIQGMWETQYF.

The rearrangement uses TRBV21-1 and TRBJ1-3; the table names TRBD1, a call not compared with the DNA. TRBV21-1 is described as a pseudogene. The CDR3 length is 12 residues. DNA for the CDR3: TGTGCCAGGACAGGCTTGAGAAACACCATATATTTT. Amino acids: CARTGLRNTIYF.

The sample holds a few counts of this clone. The chain links TRBV18 to TRBJ1-1; no clear D. The CDR3 covers 15 residues. V was clipped by 3 bases and J by 4 bases, with 15 bases between them. Germline-derived CDR1 and CDR2 are KGHSH and LQKENI. CDR3 DNA sequence: TGTGCCAGCTCACCTAAGGCCCCTCCTGGCACTGAAGCTTTCTTT. Translated, it gives CASSPKAPPGTEAFF.

V usage is TRBV5-1 and J usage is TRBJ2-2; D gene ambiguous. The germline V gene has CDR1 SGHRS and CDR2 YFSETQ. V dropped 1 base and J dropped 0 bases, with 10 bases sitting between them. There are 16 residues in the CDR3. The CDR3 loop is CASSLIKGTNTGELFF. The CDR3 region has the DNA TGCGCCAGCAGCTTGATTAAGGGTACGAACACCGGGGAGCTGTTTTTT.

This clone was picked up one time. V and J are TRBV7-2 and TRBJ2-7; D perhaps matches TRBD1 (6 bases). The V gene's germline CDR1 is SGHTA and CDR2 FQGNSA. There are 14 residues in the CDR3. V was trimmed by 5 bases and J by 3 bases, leaving 14 bases between them. CDR3 residues: CASSTSGTIYEQYF. CDR3 nucleotides: TGTGCCAGCAGCACCTCCGGGACAATCTACGAGCAGTACTTC.

The table lists this clone with a count of one. The V and J genes are TRBV7-2 and TRBJ2-7; tentatively, D is TRBD2 (5 bases). The CDR3 is 15 amino acids. V lost 5 bases and J 2 bases, leaving 16 bases between the germline ends. Per germline, CDR1 SGHTA and CDR2 FQGNSA. The CDR3 DNA sequence: TGTGCCAGCAGCCCCCAAGGCGGACTTACCTACGAGCAGTACTTC. Translating it yields CASSPQGGLTYEQYF.

The chain employs TRBV19 and TRBJ2-2; TRBD1 aligns across 11 bases. Germline V CDR1 and CDR2: LNHDA, SQIVND (reference sequence). V dropped 9 bases and J dropped 5; count of bases not matched to a gene: 8. This CDR3 is built from 15 residues. Here the CDR3 DNA reads TGTGCCAGCTCCCAGGACAGGGGGCAAACCGGGGAGCTGTTTTTT. Translated, it gives CASSQDRGQTGELFF.

V is TRBV4-2 and J is TRBJ2-7; D gene ambiguous. CDR1 and CDR2 from the germline V gene are LGHNA and YNFKEQ. This CDR3 spans 14 amino acids. Trimming took 0 bases from V and 5 from J, leaving 11 bases between them. CDR3 in DNA: TGTGCCAGCAGCCAAGATCTATGGGCTAACGAGCAGTACTTC. Amino acid sequence: CASSQDLWANEQYF.

This chain joins TRBV11-2 and TRBJ1-4; D not resolved. The V end was cut by 1 base, the J end by 2 bases, with 8 bases between. This CDR3 region has 15 residues. The germline V gene encodes CDR1 SGHAT and CDR2 FQNNGV. CDR3: CASSLGLYTNEKLFF. DNA for the CDR3: TGTGCCAGCAGCTTAGGCCTGTACACTAATGAAAAACTGTTTTTT.

J is TRBJ2-6 and V is TRBV10-3; D unresolved. CDR3 size: 18 residues. Germline V gene data show CDR1 as ENHRY and CDR2 as SYGVKD. Deletions cut 0 bases from V and 2 bases from J, with 14 bases between. Here the CDR3 DNA reads TGTGCCATCAGTGAGTCGTTCGGTCTGGGTACTGGGGCCAACGTCCTGACTTTC. Its protein product is CAISESFGLGTGANVLTF.

This clone was detected a few times. The V and J genes are TRBV7-9 and TRBJ1-1, with D perhaps TRBD1 (5 bases). The germline V gene encodes CDR1 SEHNR and CDR2 FQNEAQ (reference sequence). CDR3 length equals 14 residues. Trimming left V 0 bases short and J 5 bases short, with 10 bases between. CDR3 nucleotides: TGTGCCAGCAGCTTAGCGCAGGGCATTACTGAAGCTTTCTTT. Amino acids: CASSLAQGITEAFF.